The 11 T cell receptor beta chains in this list originate from one sample, sequenced in a study of cytomegalovirus exposure and HLA in healthy donors. The PCR was carried out with 60 Vbeta primers and 13 Jbeta primers. Only in-frame clones appear in the TCRdb table, and some are missing; sequencing was by immunoSEQ multiplex PCR. The sample carries 100,000 or so clones, less than 80% recorded once. Sequencing was performed on PBMCs. Receptors were obtained from a man younger than 45 in good health and CMV-seronegative.

The V and J genes are TRBV15 and TRBJ1-4, with D uncertain. Germline V gene data show CDR1 as LNHNV and CDR2 as YYDKDF (reference sequence). V shed 4 bases and J shed 2 bases, with 5 bases lying between them. The CDR3 length is 13 residues. The CDR3 loop is CATSTGTNEKLFF. The CDR3 DNA reads as TGTGCCACCAGCACCGGGACTAATGAAAAACTGTTTTTT. Full variable domain (outside the CDR3, taken from reference TRBV15 and TRBJ1-4): DAMVIQNPRYQVTQFGKPVTLSCSQTLNHNVMYWYQQKSSQAPKLLFHYYDKDFNNEADTPDNFQSRRPNTSFCFLDIRSPGLGDTAMYLCATSTGTNEKLFFGSGTQLSVL.

Only a few counts were recorded for this clone. V and J are TRBV15 and TRBJ1-2; no reliable D call. Trimming shortened V by 4 bases and J by 0 bases, and 9 bases separated the two germline ends. This CDR3 comprises 14 residues. Looked up from germline, CDR1 is LNHNV and CDR2 is YYDKDF (reference sequence). The CDR3 DNA sequence: TGTGCCACCAGCATGCCAGGAACTAACTATGGCTACACCTTC. Amino acid sequence: CATSMPGTNYGYTF. The variable domain in full, with the rest retrieved from reference TRBV15 and TRBJ1-2, is DAMVIQNPRYQVTQFGKPVTLSCSQTLNHNVMYWYQQKSSQAPKLLFHYYDKDFNNEADTPDNFQSRRPNTSFCFLDIRSPGLGDTAMYLCATSMPGTNYGYTFGSGTRLTVV.

This clone was detected only once. The V and J genes are TRBV7-9 and TRBJ2-1; 9 nucleotides match TRBD2. CDR1 SEHNR and CDR2 FQNEAQ come from the germline V gene (reference sequence). CDR3 length: 15 residues. V shed 2 bases and J 4 bases; nucleotides not matched to a gene: 3. DNA of the CDR3: TGTGCCAGCAGCTTACGACTAGCGGAGTACAATGAGCAGTTCTTC. As protein: CASSLRLAEYNEQFF.

The rearrangement uses TRBV6-4 and TRBJ1-1, with D possibly TRBD1 on 5 matching bases. Germline CDR1 and CDR2: MRHNA and SNTAGT. The CDR3 contains 14 residues. Trimming pared 3 bases from V and 0 bases from J, leaving 8 bases between. The CDR3: CASSERGMNTEAFF. The CDR3 DNA reads as TGTGCCAGCAGTGAAAGGGGAATGAACACTGAAGCTTTCTTT.

The chain links TRBV27 to TRBJ1-2; perhaps TRBD1 as D (5 bases). Germline V CDR1 and CDR2: MNHEY, SMNVEV (reference sequence). The CDR3 length is 15 residues. Trimming pared 5 bases from V and 7 bases from J, leaving 20 bases between. CDR3 amino acids: CASSPRGQGSSGYTF. CDR3 nucleotide sequence: TGTGCCAGCAGTCCTAGGGGCCAGGGAAGTTCTGGCTACACCTTC.

This clone has just a few counts. The rearrangement joins TRBV6-1 to TRBJ1-1, with unresolved D. With 3 bases removed from V and 0 bases from J, the gap between germline ends came to 8 bases. Germline CDR1 and CDR2: MNHNS and SASEGT. This CDR3 has 14 residues. The CDR3 coding sequence is TGTGCCAGCAGTGATAGTCTCCTGAACACTGAAGCTTTCTTT. The encoded protein is CASSDSLLNTEAFF.

The V call is TRBV27, the J call TRBJ2-3; unclear D gene. V lost 9 bases and J 2 bases, leaving 18 bases between the germline ends. CDR3 length: 15 residues. Germline V gene sequence: CDR1 MNHEY, CDR2 SMNVEV (reference sequence). The CDR3 protein is CASFLRQGHTDTQYF. In DNA form, the CDR3 reads TGTGCCAGTTTTCTTAGACAAGGTCACACAGATACGCAGTATTTT.

The rearrangement joins TRBV5-6 to TRBJ2-7; D perhaps matches TRBD1 (6 bases). Germline V gene sequence: CDR1 SGHDT, CDR2 YYEEEE. V gave up 0 bases and J gave up 2 bases, with 9 bases separating them. CDR3 length: 14 residues. The CDR3 sequence is CASSLAAGAYEQYF. The CDR3 DNA reads as TGTGCCAGCAGCTTGGCCGCAGGGGCCTACGAGCAGTACTTC.

The gene calls are TRBV11-2 and TRBJ2-6, with 9 nucleotides matching TRBD1. Germline assignment: CDR1 SGHAT and CDR2 FQNNGV. The length of the CDR3 is 19 residues. V was pared by 5 bases and J by 1 base, with 12 bases of the junction left unmatched. The CDR3 DNA reads TGTGCCAGCAGCGGGAGGGGACAGGGACTATATTCTGGGGCCAACGTCCTGACTTTC. It codes for CASSGRGQGLYSGANVLTF.

The chain uses TRBV12-5 and TRBJ1-1; 7 positions match TRBD1. The germline CDR1 and CDR2 sequences are LGHNT and FRNRAP. After removal of 0 bases from V and 6 bases from J, the junction contained 22 bases not matched to a gene. The CDR3 runs 20 residues. The CDR3 bases are TGTGCTAGTGGTTTGGTACCCCCCCTTTCAAGACAGGGCGGCGAAGCTGAAGCTTTCTTT. Translating gives CASGLVPPLSRQGGEAEAFF. Full variable domain (missing parts from reference TRBV12-5 and TRBJ1-1): DARVTQTPRHKVTEMGQEVTMRCQPILGHNTVFWYRQTMMQGLELLAYFRNRAPLDDSGMPKDRFSAEMPDATLATLKIQPSEPRDSAVYFCASGLVPPLSRQGGEAEAFFGQGTRLTVV.

Only one count was recorded for this clone. This sequence joins TRBV9 and TRBJ2-5, with D tentatively TRBD2 (5 bases). Trimming cost V 0 bases and J 5 bases, with 8 bases left between them. Germline V gene lookup returns CDR1 SGDLS and CDR2 YYNGEE. CDR3 size: 13 residues. The CDR3 sequence is CASSVAEGETQYF. CDR3 DNA: TGTGCCAGCAGCGTAGCTGAGGGCGAGACCCAGTACTTC.